This TCR beta chain was recorded in a study of cytomegalovirus exposure and HLA in healthy donors (dated by TCRdb to 2016 to 2017). Notes on the research overall: The 650 to 750 repertoires of the first cohort and the roughly 120 validation repertoires were produced on the same platform, according to a later analysis. The study aimed to test whether cataloging public T cell receptors could reveal signatures of past pathogen exposure. Along with the approximately 700-subject first cohort, a separate validation cohort of over a hundred different subjects was used. To predict cytomegalovirus infection status, the study brought together high-throughput TCR immunosequencing, statistical association of individual TCRs with disease status, and machine learning. The study at large found these results: In both the original and validation cohorts, the classifier was reported to diagnose cytomegalovirus status with high specificity and sensitivity. Subsequent analysis determined that TCRs grouped into clusters in the first cohort also showed a tendency toward co-occurrence across the roughly 120 validation repertoires, and approximately 93% of cluster scores exceeded 0. A total of 150 or so TCR beta chains were listed by the study as associated with cytomegalovirus. The authors suggested that the approach could potentially be generalized to other disease states and immunological phenotypes. While some public TCRs were present in many individuals, most TCR sequences turned up only very rarely across donors. The validation cohort had no HLA typing available for a later analysis, so co-occurrence within that cohort was assessed over all 120 or so repertoires. Three of the identified cytomegalovirus-associated TCR beta chains were confirmed in vitro to be specific for cytomegalovirus antigens.

A note on this clone: The antigen it binds to is not known. One base away there is no much larger clone; base qualities are not given.

Receptors were amplified or captured by the immunoSEQ multiplex PCR assay. The authors' analysis ran thus. A statistical classification framework was built to diagnose cytomegalovirus status from the catalog of TCR beta chain sequences. Held by TCRdb, this immuneACCESS table contains in-frame sequences only and omits some clones. Under half of the omission traces to an unresolved V gene where checked; the cause of the rest is unknown. The DNA was the basis for D and trimming; V, J and clone size are from that table. Within this sample are approximately 71,000 clones, with about 94% of them counted one time only. The ten largest make up 0.9% to 1.2% of the sample. Donors formed part of the validation cohort, which comprised 120 or so subjects and was distinct from the first cohort of 690 or so subjects. Cut back by 6 bases and 10 bases, the V and J ends lie 13 bases apart. The CDR3 runs 13 amino acids, cysteine and phenylalanine included. Of all the DNA, just the CDR3 is kept, 39 bases in frame from base 1. CDR1 and CDR2, per the germline V gene, are ENHRY and SYGVKD.

Sequenced: PBMCs. The chain is encoded by TRBV10-3 joined to TRBJ1-6, and perhaps TRBD1 as D gene, on 6 matching bases. The origin of this receptor is a woman aged 18-35 years in good health and CMV-seronegative. CDR3 protein: CAIRTGLGSPLHF. The DNA sequence reads TGTGCCATCAGAACAGGGCTGGGCTCACCCCTCCACTTT.